Following are 26 T cell receptor beta chains from one sample sequenced in a study of cytomegalovirus exposure and HLA in healthy donors. Primers included in the PCR were 60 Vbeta and 13 Jbeta primers. Only in-frame clones appear in the TCRdb table, and some are missing; sequencing was by immunoSEQ multiplex PCR. The sample has 180,000 or so clones; over 75% are singletons. Sequencing was done on a sample of PBMCs. The source of these receptors is a woman aged 25 to 39 in good health and CMV-seronegative.

The gene calls are TRBV6-5 and TRBJ1-1; D not resolved. The CDR3 loop spans 13 amino acids. Per the germline V gene, CDR1 is MNHEY and CDR2 is SVGAGI. V was pared by 6 bases and J by 5 bases, with 13 bases between. CDR3 in amino acids: CASRPGRVTEAFF. CDR3 nucleotides: TGTGCCAGCAGACCGGGGAGGGTTACTGAAGCTTTCTTT.

The rearrangement links TRBV10-2 to TRBJ1-1; 10 bases are a match to TRBD1. V shed 6 bases and J 0 bases; nucleotides not matched to a gene: 7. The CDR3 contains 16 residues. Germline V gene data show CDR1 as WSHSY and CDR2 as SAAADI. The CDR3 region has the DNA TGCGCCAGCAGATCGGGACAGGGGCTATTGAACACTGAAGCTTTCTTT. It encodes CASRSGQGLLNTEAFF.

The chain has TRBV6-1 and TRBJ1-1, with a possible D match to TRBD1 (6 bases). V was shortened by 3 bases and J by 8 bases, with 16 bases between the two germline ends. The CDR3 sequence is 14 residues long. Germline V gives CDR1 MNHNS, CDR2 SASEGT. CDR3 in amino acids: CASSDHREGVEAFF. DNA for the CDR3: TGTGCCAGCAGTGACCACAGGGAGGGGGTCGAAGCTTTCTTT.

The rearrangement uses TRBV18 and TRBJ2-5, with D perhaps matching TRBD1 (6 bases). This CDR3 comprises 15 residues. V was clipped by 1 base and J by 1 base, with 10 bases between them. From germline, CDR1 is KGHSH and CDR2 LQKENI. CDR3 protein: CASSPLWDTQETQYF. The CDR3, as DNA: TGTGCCAGCTCACCACTATGGGACACCCAAGAGACCCAGTACTTC. The variable domain in full, with the rest retrieved from reference TRBV18 and TRBJ2-5, is NAGVMQNPRHLVRRRGQEARLRCSPMKGHSHVYWYRQLPEEGLKFMVYLQKENIIDESGMPKERFSAEFPKEGPSILRIQQVVRGDSAAYFCASSPLWDTQETQYFGPGTRLLVL.

CDR3 loop: CASSQDFTGERYTF. In nucleotides, the CDR3 is TGCGCCAGCAGCCAAGATTTTACAGGGGAGCGCTACACCTTC. This sequence joins TRBV4-3 and TRBJ1-2; 7 positions match TRBD1. Trimming cost V 0 bases and J 9 bases; bases outside gene matches: 7. The CDR3 covers 14 residues. CDR1 is LGHNA and CDR2 is YSLEER in the germline V gene.

V usage is TRBV7-6 and J usage is TRBJ1-4; tentative D call: TRBD1 (5 bases). V lost 2 bases and J 8 bases, leaving 9 bases between the germline ends. Germline V gives CDR1 SGHVS, CDR2 FNYEAQ. The CDR3 is 13 amino acids. The DNA for the CDR3 is TGTGCCAGCAGCTTACAGGGAAGCGAAAAACTGTTTTTT. This gives the protein CASSLQGSEKLFF.

The chain joins TRBV6-4 to TRBJ1-1; the match to TRBD1 covers 11 bases. Germline CDR1 reads MRHNA; CDR2 reads SNTAGT. Germline trimming cut 6 bases from V and 0 bases from J; bases unmatched to any gene: 3. The CDR3 extends over 15 amino acids. CDR3 in amino acids: CASRPGQGVNTEAFF. The CDR3 coding sequence is TGTGCCAGCAGACCGGGACAGGGGGTGAACACTGAAGCTTTCTTT.

The V and J genes are TRBV19 and TRBJ1-3; 7 bases are a match to TRBD1. Germline V CDR1 and CDR2: LNHDA, SQIVND (reference sequence). The length of the CDR3 is 16 residues. V lost 5 bases, J lost 0 bases, and 7 bases stayed unmatched. The CDR3 bases are TGTGCCAGTAGTCCCGACAGGGCAAGCTCTGGAAACACCATATATTTT. Residues: CASSPDRASSGNTIYF.

This chain joins TRBV18 and TRBJ1-2, with a weak D call TRBD1 (5 bases). The germline gives CDR1 KGHSH, CDR2 LQKENI. The V and J ends lost 8 bases and 6 bases respectively, with 22 bases between them. This CDR3 has 15 amino acids. The DNA for the CDR3 is TGTGCCAGCGTTCTCGACAGACAGTCGCCGAATGGCTACACCTTC. It encodes CASVLDRQSPNGYTF.

V and J are TRBV7-2 and TRBJ2-1; 8 nucleotides line up with TRBD2. Germline CDR1 is SGHTA and CDR2 is FQGNSA. J was trimmed by 2 bases and V by 2 bases; bases with no gene match: 5. This CDR3 comprises 16 residues. This chain's CDR3 is CASSLSLGLAYNEQFF. CDR3 nucleotide sequence: TGTGCCAGCAGCTTAAGTTTGGGACTAGCCTACAATGAGCAGTTCTTC.

The chain recombines TRBV5-1 with TRBJ2-3, with TRBD2 identical over 16 bases. Per germline, CDR1 SGHRS and CDR2 YFSETQ. J gave up 5 bases and V 7 bases, and 10 bases lay outside the gene matches. The CDR3 spans 17 residues. The DNA of the CDR3 is TGCGCCAGCGCCACCGGGACTAGCGGGGGGGCAGGAGATACGCAGTATTTT. It translates to CASATGTSGGAGDTQYF.

This clone was observed a single time. This chain connects TRBV19 to TRBJ1-3, with D perhaps TRBD1 (6 bases). The V gene lost 11 bases and the J gene lost 4 bases, with 18 bases spanning the gap. Per germline, CDR1 LNHDA and CDR2 SQIVND (reference sequence). The CDR3 covers 14 residues. The CDR3 protein is CAAHPGTLGNTIYF. Here the CDR3 DNA reads TGTGCCGCACACCCCGGGACATTGGGAAACACCATATATTTT.

Remarks on this clone: Different DNA sequences within this sample yield the same CDR3. The chain couples TRBV4-2 to TRBJ1-2, with D perhaps TRBD1 (5 bases). The V and J ends lost 0 bases and 7 bases respectively, with 9 bases between them. This CDR3 has 13 residues. The germline gives CDR1 LGHNA, CDR2 YNFKEQ. CDR3 bases: TGTGCCAGCAGCCAAGAACAGGTCGGTGGCTACACCTTC. Translating gives CASSQEQVGGYTF.

Only a few counts were recorded for this clone. V and J are TRBV6-6 and TRBJ1-1; D remains ambiguous. Between the trimmed V and J ends, which lost 0 bases and 0 bases, there was a span of 5 bases. The CDR3 sequence is 14 residues long. Germline assignment: CDR1 MNHNY and CDR2 SVGAGI (reference sequence). The CDR3 is CASSYSQVNTEAFF. The CDR3 nucleotides read TGTGCCAGCAGTTACTCCCAGGTGAACACTGAAGCTTTCTTT.

The chain recombines TRBV6-5 with TRBJ2-1; D gene ambiguous. CDR1 is MNHEY and CDR2 is SVGAGI in the germline V gene. The CDR3 contains 11 residues. Trimming removed 5 bases at V and 12 bases at J, with 11 bases between. The CDR3 region is CASSHGAGQFF. The CDR3 bases are TGTGCCAGCAGTCATGGAGCCGGGCAGTTCTTC.

The rearrangement uses TRBV6-6 and TRBJ2-7; TRBD2 matches 13 bases. The junction had 4 bases not matched to a gene; V was cut back by 5 bases and J by 6 bases. CDR3 length equals 14 residues. Germline CDR1 MNHNY, CDR2 SVGAGI (reference sequence). The CDR3 spells CASSRTSGGREQYF. The CDR3 DNA is TGTGCCAGCAGTAGGACTAGCGGGGGCCGCGAGCAGTACTTC.

The J gene is TRBJ2-5, the V gene TRBV5-4, with D tentatively TRBD1 (6 bases). Trimming shortened V by 6 bases and J by 4 bases, and 22 bases separated the two germline ends. This CDR3 comprises 16 residues. The germline V gene has CDR1 SGHNT and CDR2 YYREEE (reference sequence). CDR3 region: CASTRPRPIGGETQYF. CDR3 coding DNA: TGTGCCAGCACCCGCCCCCGACCCATAGGGGGAGAGACCCAGTACTTC.

The chain recombines TRBV7-3 with TRBJ2-1; 11 bases are shared with TRBD2. In germline, CDR1 is SGHTA, CDR2 FQGTGA. The CDR3 is 17 residues long. Losses at the gene ends were 1 base for V and 6 bases for J; bases not matched to a gene: 8. The chain's CDR3 is CASSLSLAGGSVNEQFF. CDR3 DNA: TGTGCCAGCAGCTTAAGTCTAGCGGGGGGTTCTGTCAATGAGCAGTTCTTC.

This chain connects TRBV9 to TRBJ1-2; D possibly corresponds to TRBD1 (5 bases). The CDR3 covers 14 residues. V was clipped by 2 bases and J by 7 bases, with 15 bases between them. The germline V gene encodes CDR1 SGDLS and CDR2 YYNGEE. CDR3 nucleotides: TGTGCCAGCAGCGTGGGGACTCGTTCCTCTGGCTACACCTTC. Translation gives CASSVGTRSSGYTF. The variable domain in full, with the rest retrieved from reference TRBV9 and TRBJ1-2, is DSGVTQTPKHLITATGQRVTLRCSPRSGDLSVYWYQQSLDQGLQFLIQYYNGEERAKGNILERFSAQQFPDLHSELNLSSLELGDSALYFCASSVGTRSSGYTFGSGTRLTVV.

V usage is TRBV27 and J usage is TRBJ2-3; 11 bases agree with TRBD2. This CDR3 has 18 amino acids. The V segment lost 3 bases and the J segment 0 bases; nucleotides outside the gene matches: 8. Germline V gene sequence: CDR1 MNHEY, CDR2 SMNVEV (reference sequence). The CDR3 nucleotides are TGTGCCAGCAGTTTCCGGAGGACTAGCGGGTACAGCACAGATACGCAGTATTTT. This sequence encodes CASSFRRTSGYSTDTQYF.

In this sample, this clone turned up a few times. The J gene is TRBJ2-3, the V gene TRBV6-4, with 8 bases matching TRBD2. Germline V gives CDR1 MRHNA, CDR2 SNTAGT. Trimming cost V 3 bases and J 1 base; bases outside gene matches: 0. This CDR3 comprises 14 residues. The CDR3 nucleotides read TGTGCCAGCAGTGAGCGGGGGGGCACAGATACGCAGTATTTT. Translating it yields CASSERGGTDTQYF.

Comments on this clone: This is likely a read error, given that the CDR3 carries no conserved phenylalanine or tryptophan at its end. This sequence joins TRBV27 and TRBJ2-2; possibly TRBD2 for D (5 bases). Trimming took off 5 bases at V and 5 bases at J, with 12 bases between the two ends. This CDR3 has 14 residues. The germline V gene has CDR1 MNHEY and CDR2 SMNVEV (reference sequence). The CDR3 sequence is CASSPARGTGELFV. CDR3 nucleotides: TGTGCCAGCAGTCCGGCTCGGGGTACCGGGGAGCTGTTTGTT.

The V and J genes are TRBV30 and TRBJ2-7; D unclear. Germline CDR1 and CDR2: GTSNPN and SVGIG (reference sequence). V lost 3 bases and J 3 bases, leaving 15 bases between the germline ends. The CDR3 totals 14 residues. The DNA of the CDR3 is TGTGCCTGGAGGCCCTCGGGTTTTGGCTACGAGCAGTACTTC. Amino acid sequence: CAWRPSGFGYEQYF. Using reference TRBV30 and TRBJ2-7 for the parts outside the CDR3, the full variable domain is SQTIHQWPATLVQPVGSPLSLECTVEGTSNPNLYWYRQAAGRGLQLLFYSVGIGQISSEVPQNLSASRPQDRQFILSSKKLLLSDSGFYLCAWRPSGFGYEQYFGPGTRLTVT.

The CDR3 coding sequence is TGCGCCAGCAGCTTGGAAGGGACTAGCTTCGGGGAGCAGTTCTTC. This translates into CASSLEGTSFGEQFF. V gene TRBV5-1 combines with J gene TRBJ2-1, with TRBD2 matching over 9 bases. There are 15 residues in the CDR3. Looked up from germline, CDR1 is SGHRS and CDR2 is YFSETQ. The trim removed 0 bases at V and 10 bases at J, leaving 8 bases unmatched.

The J gene is TRBJ1-2, the V gene TRBV27; 9 bases map to TRBD1. The CDR3 length is 16 residues. Germline CDR1 MNHEY, CDR2 SMNVEV (reference sequence). The V gene end was trimmed by 0 bases and the J gene end by 4 bases; junction bases not matched to a gene: 6. The CDR3 coding sequence is TGTGCCAGCAGTTTATCGAAGGGGACAGGGCGCTATGGCTACACCTTC. Protein: CASSLSKGTGRYGYTF.

This chain uses TRBV5-1 with TRBJ1-2; possibly TRBD1 for D (5 bases). V was cut by 0 bases and J by 5 bases, with 14 bases left in between. The CDR3 is 15 amino acids. Germline CDR1 reads SGHRS; CDR2 reads YFSETQ. The CDR3 here is CASSLGLEGRYGYTF. CDR3 sequence (DNA): TGCGCCAGCAGCTTGGGGTTGGAGGGACGGTATGGCTACACCTTC.